The clone carrying this T cell receptor beta chain was counted ten times or more. Antigen: not known. This entry belongs to a study of response to subunit inactivated influenza vaccine. Overall study findings and caveats: A suggestion made by the authors is that each seasonal influenza vaccination recruits few new T cells.

MiXCR, run by TCRdb on the RT-PCR reads, gives a single entry per CDR3 protein. Here the sample spans 750,000 to 850,000 distinct CDR3 sequences, 15% to 20% being singletons. Trimming pared 7 bases from V and 2 bases from J, leaving 11 bases between. The germline CDR1 and CDR2 sequences are SGHTA and FQGNSA. The CDR3 has 14 residues. The origin of this receptor is a man aged 45-65 years who received an inactivated influenza vaccine. The chain has TRBV7-2 and TRBJ2-2, with D uncertain. Sample: PBMCs from blood, taken about 5 days after vaccination. The CDR3 region has the DNA TGTGCCAGCACCCCCCTTCTCAACACCGGGGAGCTGTTTTTT. Its translation is CASTPLLNTGELFF.